These 9 T cell receptor beta chains originate from one sample sequenced in a study of identical twins (dated by TCRdb to about 2016). The library was produced with 5' RACE. Sequenced using an Illumina HiSeq 2000. TCRdb itself trimmed the public reads at Q25 with fastp, ran MiXCR and retained productive beta chains. CDR3 protein sequences are deduplicated, and each keeps its most common genes and DNA. The sample table lists 460,000 or so distinct CDR3 sequences, approximately 15% of them with a count of one. Roughly 0.56% of the sample rests with the top ten. Separately, the same data were catalogued under a study of yellow fever vaccine responses in identical twins.

The sequenced sample consisted of CD4+ T cells sorted from blood. The source of these receptors is a woman aged 18-35 years in good health.

This clonotype came up a few times. The rearrangement joins TRBV10-3 to TRBJ2-7; the match to TRBD1 covers 7 bases. V was clipped by 3 bases and J by 7 bases; unmatched bases: 18. The length of the CDR3 is 17 residues. The germline V gene has CDR1 ENHRY and CDR2 SYGVKD. Written as DNA, the CDR3 is TGTGCCATCAGTGATGGTAAGGGACAGTGGGGTAAAGCGGAGCAGTACTTC. It specifies CAISDGKGQWGKAEQYF.

The chain couples TRBV10-3 to TRBJ1-5; perhaps TRBD1 as D (5 bases). CDR3 length: 16 residues. With 3 bases removed from V and 1 base from J, the gap between germline ends came to 13 bases. Germline lookup yields CDR1 ENHRY and CDR2 SYGVKD. CDR3 loop: CAISEGQKQSNQPQHF. In DNA form, the CDR3 reads TGTGCCATCAGTGAAGGACAAAAGCAGAGCAATCAGCCCCAGCATTTT.

In its sample, this clonotype was seen a few times. The chain combines TRBV12-3 or TRBV12-4 with TRBJ1-2, with D uncertain. V lost 0 bases to trimming and J lost 4 bases, with 12 bases between them. The CDR3 has 15 residues. CDR3: CASSLAGLESYGYTF. In nucleotides, the CDR3 is TGTGCCAGCAGTTTAGCAGGGTTGGAGTCCTATGGCTACACCTTC.

A few counts support this clonotype. This chain connects TRBV5-6 to TRBJ2-5; 9 bases fit TRBD2. Germline CDR1 is SGHDT and CDR2 is YYEEEE. The V segment lost 0 bases and the J segment 1 base; nucleotides outside the gene matches: 10. The CDR3 totals 18 residues. The chain's CDR3 is CASSLAKSSGRFQETQYF. For the CDR3, the DNA is TGTGCCAGCAGCTTGGCCAAGTCGAGCGGGAGGTTCCAAGAGACCCAGTACTTC.

There are many counts of this clonotype. The chain combines TRBV12-3 or TRBV12-4 with TRBJ2-2; 11 bases fit TRBD1. V trimming: 5 bases; J trimming: 5 bases; junction bases outside the gene matches: 4. CDR3 length: 15 residues. CDR3 loop: CASSIRDRGTGELFF. The CDR3 nucleotides are TGTGCCAGCAGTATCCGGGACAGGGGGACCGGGGAGCTGTTTTTT.

This clonotype was seen more than once but under ten times. The genes are TRBV18 and TRBJ1-1; no firm D call. Per the germline V gene, CDR1 is KGHSH and CDR2 is LQKENI. Trimming shortened V by 5 bases and J by 1 base, and 11 bases separated the two germline ends. The CDR3 runs 14 residues. This CDR3 reads CASSSFSGNTEAFF. DNA for the CDR3: TGTGCCAGCTCATCATTTAGTGGGAACACTGAAGCTTTCTTT.

This chain joins TRBV28 and TRBJ1-2; D is undetermined. Germline V lookup: CDR1 MDHEN, CDR2 SYDVKM. The V end lost 5 bases, the J end lost 2 bases, and 12 bases lay between the germline ends. The CDR3 is 14 amino acids. The chain's CDR3 is CASSDGIKNYGYTF. The CDR3 DNA reads TGTGCCAGCAGTGACGGGATTAAAAACTATGGCTACACCTTC.

This clonotype occurred a few times. The chain uses TRBV6-5 and TRBJ2-3; 8 bases fit TRBD1. CDR3 length equals 16 residues. CDR1 and CDR2 (germline): MNHEY, SVGAGI. With 3 bases clipped from V and 0 bases from J, the junction kept 5 bases outside the gene matches. In DNA, the CDR3 is TGTGCCAGCAGTTATGACAGGGGCGTTAGCACAGATACGCAGTATTTT. This encodes CASSYDRGVSTDTQYF.

The chain recombines TRBV11-3 with TRBJ2-7, with TRBD2 matching over 11 bases. Trimming at V came to 0 bases and at J to 1 base, leaving 5 bases not matched to a gene. The CDR3 contains 17 residues. Germline-derived CDR1 and CDR2 are SGHNT and YENEEA. The CDR3: CASSLDLAGGYSYEQYF. CDR3 sequence (DNA): TGTGCCAGCAGCTTAGATCTAGCGGGAGGATATTCCTACGAGCAGTACTTC.